This T cell receptor (beta chain) was found in a study of T cells in Graves' hyperthyroidism and ophthalmopathy. RNA transcripts were the template for amplifying TCR beta CDR3 regions. The TCR CDR3 was amplified in a first-round RT-PCR using the HTBI primer set. TCRdb reprocessed the multiplex PCR reads with MiXCR, giving one entry per CDR3 protein. The profile shows approximately 600,000 distinct CDR3 sequences, under 20% of them singletons. CDR1 LNHNV and CDR2 YYDKDF come from the germline V gene (reference sequence). CDR3 length equals 17 residues. The V gene end was trimmed by 0 bases and the J gene end by 6 bases; junction bases not matched to a gene: 8. Worth noting for this clonotype: What it binds is not known.

Study-wide points: Most thyroid clonotypes expanded above 0.001 appeared in blood too.

This clonotype was sampled from a woman aged 25 to 45 with Graves' hyperthyroidism. Sequencing input: blood. This sequence joins TRBV15 and TRBJ2-1; TRBD2 matches at 10 bases. The CDR3 DNA is TGTGCCACCAGCAGAGATCCTCTAGCGGGAGTCCCCAATGAGCAGTTCTTC. Translated, it gives CATSRDPLAGVPNEQFF.